This T cell receptor beta chain was profiled in a study of early T cells in non-severe SARS-CoV-2 infection. In its sample, this clonotype was seen a few times. The CDR3 is made up of 13 amino acids. In germline, CDR1 is ENHRY, CDR2 SYGVKD. With V trimmed by 8 bases and J by 5 bases, 6 bases remained unmatched. TCRdb re-called the 5' RACE reads with MiXCR, one entry per CDR3 protein. In the table there are roughly 57,000 distinct CDR3 sequences, less than 15% of which are singletons. This receptor was identified in an adult who was a healthcare worker with PCR-confirmed SARS-CoV-2 infection or an uninfected control (not recorded which). The chain carries TRBV10-3 and TRBJ2-7; 10 nucleotides match TRBD1. Sequenced material: whole blood, taken at baseline. CDR3 sequence (DNA): TGTGCCATCGGGACAGGGGTTTCGGACGAGCAGTACTTC. It specifies CAIGTGVSDEQYF.